This TCR beta chain was retrieved from a study of shared clonotypes between healthy human individuals. Study-level background: Researchers drew samples from two women and three men aged 18 to 49. Findings and limits, study-wide: Generation probabilities were higher for clonotypes shared across all four sorted-subset donors than for unshared ones.

The protocol was immunoSEQ multiplex PCR, while the TCRdb copy is restricted to in-frame clones and leaves out a portion. The sample contains some 1.5 million clones, roughly 96% of which appear only once. Naive CD4+ cells were CD45RA-selected; the remaining cells were memory. The germline V gene encodes CDR1 SGHTA and CDR2 FQGNSA. V dropped 5 bases and J dropped 4; count of bases not matched to a gene: 8. This CDR3 contains 15 residues. As concerns this clone: What it recognizes is unknown.

The sample taken for sequencing was naive CD4+ T cells sorted from blood. Subset defined: CD45RA+ positively selected. This sequence joins TRBV7-2 and TRBJ2-1; 7 bases are shared with TRBD2. The receptor was isolated from a man younger than 45 in good health. The CDR3 region has the DNA TGTGCCAGCAGCCCAGCGGTCGGGGGGTACAATGAGCAGTTCTTC. As protein: CASSPAVGGYNEQFF.